This T cell receptor beta chain was obtained from a study of HIV-infected patients and healthy controls (dated by TCRdb to between 2014 and 2016). Concerning the study at large: Although they stayed below normal ranges, CD4 counts in 14 of 16 patients rose modestly but significantly after three months of therapy. The CD4:CD8 ratio rose slightly, whereas CD8 counts showed no consistent shift during early therapy. Viral load became undetectable in about 65% of the 16 patients by the second bleed and in all patients after a further year of therapy. Relative to controls, total CDR3 counts per chain did not differ significantly, and patients lacked overall T-cell lymphocytopenia. The study asked whether deep sequencing of the TCR repertoire from small blood samples of HIV patients could detect immune perturbation and reconstitution.

Follow-up blood from HIV-infected patients was collected roughly three months, about 14 weeks, after antiretroviral therapy began. Whole blood was used without cell fractionation, so all unsorted peripheral T cells were reflected in the repertoire. For RNA extraction, about 2.3 ml of peripheral blood was drawn into Tempus tubes. Treatment interruptions were among the grounds for excluding patients from enrollment, as were febrile or AIDS-related illness, tumors, hepatitis B or C coinfection, immunomodulatory therapy and recent vaccination. Residual genomic DNA was removed with the TURBO-DNase kit and globin mRNA was depleted with GLOBINclear. What the authors observed across the whole study: Comparisons were complicated by unequal numbers of distinct sequences between patients and controls, and rare events from HIV-infected data were overweighted by size-matching. Compared with untreated HIV+ repertoires, healthy control repertoires had roughly threefold more distinct CDR3s and a higher Shannon diversity. The use of whole blood limited sequencing depth and precluded separation of the dynamics of distinct T-cell subpopulations. Alpha-chain CDR3s from MAIT cells occurred at high frequency in healthy controls but were severely depleted in HIV+ repertoires. Only 2 to 3 months of therapy was reflected in the treated samples, a period arguably too short to observe immune reconstitution given low adult thymic output. Significantly higher mean Gini indices were seen in HIV-infected repertoires than in controls, possibly reflecting oligoclonality. During therapy, HIV-associated CDR3s significantly decreased in frequency, while CMV-associated CDR3s did not change significantly, though most became more frequent. In size-matched repertoire data, the apparent post-therapy recovery of the Gini index in HIV-infected patients was not replicated. Pairing of alpha and beta chains was not determined in the samples. Significantly different mean usage between HIV-infected patients and controls was observed for eight alpha and eight beta V genes. A major limit on how widely the findings apply, in the view of the authors, was that only sixteen HIV-infected individuals were processed. The study cohorts differed slightly in age and sex profile, but those differences did not account for the observed differences in diversity. In the study, no determination of donor HLA types was made. More CDR3s were shared between individuals among healthy controls than among HIV+ patients, as measured by Jaccard index and by the count of highly shared sequences.

Around 510 ng RNA was reverse transcribed with SuperScript III using primers against the alpha and beta constant regions. Alpha and beta chain libraries were generated separately via chain-specific third strand synthesis with multiplexing indices. To avoid primer bias, the protocol used one single primer pair to amplify every rearrangement within a chain, and the protocol also attached molecular barcodes to each cDNA molecule. Purified cDNA was ligated with T4 RNA Ligase 1 onto a 5' RACE adapter bearing a random hexamer and the SP2 sequencing primer site. With slow temperature ramps used to favor optimal annealing, second strand synthesis was primed from the SP2 site with Phusion polymerase. Each molecule's 12-nucleotide barcode consisted of two random hexamer sequences, both added before amplification and joined together. An amplification PCR of around 25 cycles with P5s and P7 primers came after a short first PCR that had added P5 and P7 adapter elements plus a second index. A total of about 27 PCR cycles were applied to the libraries, which were quantified on a Qubit, sized on a Bioanalyzer, and diluted to 4 nM. Normalized libraries were sequenced on an Illumina MiSeq with 2 x 250 paired-end kits. MinElute columns were the means by which the reverse transcription reactions were cleaned up, and the reactions were eluted into about 10 ul Tris-Cl. A 1:1 ratio of AMPure XP beads was used to clean the adapter ligations after they had run for 23 hours at 16 degrees C. In the original analysis: Demultiplexed FASTQ files were processed with a modified Decombinator by which V, J, insert and barcode information was output. Any sequence that shared a barcode yet differed from the dominant sequence was discarded as an error, and the number of original cDNA molecules was estimated by counting barcodes clustered at Levenshtein distance 3. The R packages ineq, vegan, igraph and RCytoscape were used for downstream analyses, with IMGT nomenclature and CDR3 definitions applied. V gene usage was computed over distinct sequences, each TCR counted once to avoid skew from clonal expansion. Similarity networks connected unique CDR3 amino acid sequences within a donor whenever two sequences differed by a single Levenshtein edit. In the repertoires, a search was made for a compiled set of published HIV-specific CDR3s (about 92 alpha, several hundred beta) and CMV-specific CDR3s (about 13 alpha, around 230 beta). Random subsampling to size-matched repertoires showed patients' decreased diversity was not caused by their lower sequence numbers. TCRdb itself trimmed the public reads at Q25 with fastp, ran MiXCR and retained productive beta chains. Rows with a matching CDR3 protein are joined into one entry that keeps the most common DNA and genes. The V and J calls and clone size come from TCRdb's table, not from the authors' own analysis. The sample includes 8,000 to 9,000 distinct CDR3 sequences, with over 7.5% observed a single time. The ten biggest clones cover approximately 12% of the sample.

Reading the germline V gene (reference sequence) gives CDR1 DFQATT and CDR2 SNEGSKA. The trim is 5 bases for V and 1 base for J, with a gap of 16 bases between the germline ends. There are 15 amino acids in the CDR3, from cysteine to phenylalanine inclusive. CDR3 DNA only is kept here, 45 bases in frame from base 1. This clonotype was counted many times. The target of this receptor is not known. Base qualities are not recorded, but no much larger clone differs from it by a single base. Recombination linked TRBV20-1 to TRBJ2-3; the D gene lacks a confident call. The sequence was collected from an adult with HIV infection. This material consisted of blood, taken during antiretroviral therapy. The bases read TGCAGTGCTTACGAGATCGGCACAGGCACAGATACGCAGTATTTT. Its translation reads: CSAYEIGTGTDTQYF.